These 27 T cell receptor beta chains were all obtained from the same sample, sequenced in a study of regulatory T cells in long-lasting Graves disease. Arm-PCR of CDR3 regions and iRepertoire HTBI primers were used to build TCR beta libraries. TCRdb re-called the multiplex PCR reads through MiXCR, storing one row per CDR3 protein. The sample lists about 220,000 distinct CDR3 sequences; roughly 18% were seen once. Time point here: newly diagnosed GD, antithyroid drugs for less than 3 months. There was RNA extracted from PBMCs, and the TCR library was made from it. This sample was shared with a second study, whose subject was T cells in Graves' hyperthyroidism and ophthalmopathy.

The sample here was peripheral blood mononuclear cells (PBMCs), taken at new diagnosis, from a patient treated with antithyroid drugs. Source of these receptors: a woman aged 30 to 39 with Graves disease.

The V and J genes are TRBV2 and TRBJ2-7; D assignment may be TRBD1 or TRBD2 (5 bases each). Looked up from germline, CDR1 is SNHLY and CDR2 is FYNNEI. The germline V and J ends were trimmed by 3 bases and 3 bases, with 9 bases remaining between them. CDR3 length: 13 amino acids. CDR3: CASSDGTDYEQYF. The CDR3 nucleotides are TGTGCCAGCAGTGACGGGACGGACTACGAGCAGTACTTC.

This clonotype was observed a handful of times. The chain combines TRBV7-8 with TRBJ2-5; D tentatively fits TRBD1 or TRBD2 (6 bases each). Looked up from germline, CDR1 is SGHVS and CDR2 is FQNEAQ. V was cut by 5 bases and J by 5 bases, with 18 bases left in between. The CDR3 covers 15 residues. For the CDR3, the DNA is TGTGCCAGCAGCCAGGGACATTCAAGCGGGGAGACCCAGTACTTC. It codes for CASSQGHSSGETQYF.

This clonotype was recorded many times. This chain links TRBV14 with TRBJ1-6, with D maybe TRBD1 (6 bases). V lost 0 bases and J 2 bases, leaving 17 bases between the germline ends. The CDR3 spans 19 residues. The germline gives CDR1 SGHDN, CDR2 FVKESK. In DNA form, the CDR3 reads TGTGCCAGCAGCCAAGACGAAGGGGGGGCGAGGACCTATAATTCACCCCTCCACTTT. It specifies CASSQDEGGARTYNSPLHF.

This clonotype was recorded a few times. The chain combines TRBV5-6 with TRBJ1-4; TRBD1 aligns across 7 bases. The germline gives CDR1 SGHDT, CDR2 YYEEEE. The CDR3 is 13 residues long. Trimming cost V 5 bases and J 8 bases; bases outside gene matches: 6. The CDR3, as DNA: TGTGCCAGCAGTCCAGACAGGGTCGAAAAACTGTTTTTT. It specifies CASSPDRVEKLFF.

This clonotype came up many times. The CDR3 DNA is TGTGCCAGCAGCTTAGGGGGAGGGACTGACCTACCCTACGAGCAGTACTTC. It yields the protein CASSLGGGTDLPYEQYF. The chain has TRBV11-3 and TRBJ2-7; 7 positions match TRBD2. The CDR3 is 17 residues long. J lost 2 bases, V lost 1 base, and 11 bases had no gene match. Germline V CDR1 and CDR2: SGHNT, YENEEA.

V is TRBV27 and J is TRBJ2-3; 9 nucleotides align to TRBD1. Germline V lookup: CDR1 MNHEY, CDR2 SMNVEV (reference sequence). This CDR3 is 14 amino acids long. The ends lost 3 bases at V and 4 bases at J; junction bases unmatched: 2. The CDR3 region is CASSLRTGADTQYF. CDR3 bases: TGTGCCAGCAGTTTGCGGACAGGGGCAGATACGCAGTATTTT.

As regards this clonotype: A far larger clone is only one base removed, so a read error is likely. This chain joins TRBV2 and TRBJ1-2, with 9 bases lining up with TRBD1. Losses at the gene ends were 4 bases for V and 4 bases for J; bases not matched to a gene: 1. Germline V gene sequence: CDR1 SNHLY, CDR2 FYNNEI. This CDR3 has 13 amino acids. CDR3 DNA sequence: TGTGCCAGCAGTGGGGACAGGGCCTATGGCTACACCTTC. Protein product: CASSGDRAYGYTF.

This clonotype was seen ten or more times. The rearrangement joins TRBV3-1 to TRBJ1-6, with a possible D match to TRBD1 (5 bases). The V end lost 0 bases, the J end lost 5 bases, and 8 bases lay between the germline ends. This CDR3 comprises 15 residues. Germline V CDR1 and CDR2: LGHDT, YNNKEL (reference sequence). DNA for the CDR3: TGTGCCAGCAGCCAAGAGACAGCTAATAATTCACCCCTCCACTTT. Amino acid sequence: CASSQETANNSPLHF.

In this sample, this clonotype turned up many times. The chain couples TRBV28 to TRBJ2-1; 12 nucleotides match TRBD1. V lost 6 bases to trimming and J lost 7 bases; unmatched junction nucleotides: 7. This CDR3 comprises 15 residues. Germline-derived CDR1 and CDR2 are MDHEN and SYDVKM. The CDR3 region has the DNA TGTGCCAGCAGGTCGGGACAGGGGGCGAGGAATGAGCAGTTCTTC. It is translated as CASRSGQGARNEQFF.

This clonotype was recorded many times. The rearrangement links TRBV18 to TRBJ2-1; the D gene is possibly TRBD2 (5 bases). The CDR3 spans 14 residues. The ends were cut back, 4 bases at V and 7 bases at J, with 14 bases in the middle. Germline lookup yields CDR1 KGHSH and CDR2 LQKENI. This CDR3 is CASSRTAIQNEQFF. The CDR3 DNA reads as TGTGCCAGCTCACGGACTGCTATACAGAATGAGCAGTTCTTC.

In its sample, this clonotype was seen many times. The J gene is TRBJ1-5, the V gene TRBV27; no clear D. CDR3 length equals 14 residues. V lost 7 bases and J 2 bases, leaving 12 bases between the germline ends. The germline CDR1 and CDR2 sequences are MNHEY and SMNVEV (reference sequence). The CDR3 DNA follows: TGTGCCAGCAAACCCCCCGGGGGCAATCAGCCCCAGCATTTT. As protein: CASKPPGGNQPQHF.

On this clonotype: A much larger clone differs from this one at a single base, so this may be a read error. V is TRBV9 and J is TRBJ2-1; TRBD2 agrees at 12 bases. J was trimmed by 6 bases and V by 4 bases; bases with no gene match: 8. CDR1 SGDLS and CDR2 YYNGEE come from the germline V gene. This CDR3 is 16 amino acids long. DNA for the CDR3: TGTGCCAGCAGCCCCCGGACTAGCGGGATCTGCAATGAGCAGTTCTTC. This encodes CASSPRTSGICNEQFF. The full variable domain, in which reference TRBV9 and TRBJ2-1 provide the parts outside the CDR3, is DSGVTQTPKHLITATGQRVTLRCSPRSGDLSVYWYQQSLDQGLQFLIQYYNGEERAKGNILERFSAQQFPDLHSELNLSSLELGDSALYFCASSPRTSGICNEQFFGPGTRLTVL.

This clonotype was seen repeatedly, ten times or more. V is TRBV29-1 and J is TRBJ1-2; TRBD1 agrees at 10 bases. J lost 2 bases, V lost 6 bases, and 3 bases had no gene match. The germline CDR1 and CDR2 sequences are SQVTM and ANQGSEA. The CDR3 loop spans 13 amino acids. The CDR3 region has the DNA TGCAGCGTGACAGGGGGCGACAACTATGGCTACACCTTC. It yields the protein CSVTGGDNYGYTF.

This clonotype has at least ten counts. The V gene is TRBV28, the J gene TRBJ1-4; 7 bases match TRBD1. CDR1 is MDHEN, CDR2 SYDVKM, per germline. Trimming at V came to 5 bases and at J to 2 bases, leaving 8 bases not matched to a gene. The CDR3 covers 16 residues. For the CDR3, the DNA is TGTGCCAGCAGTCCCCAAAGGGGGCTCACTAATGAAAAACTGTTTTTT. Protein sequence: CASSPQRGLTNEKLFF.

A single count supports this clonotype. The rearrangement joins TRBV6-1 to TRBJ2-2; either TRBD1 or TRBD2 may fit D (5 bases each). This CDR3 comprises 17 residues. The V gene lost 6 bases and the J gene lost 0 bases, with 17 bases spanning the gap. CDR1 is MNHNS and CDR2 is SASEGT in the germline V gene. The CDR3 bases are TGTGCCAGCAGCTGGGACCCCGAGTTCGCGAACACCGGGGAGCTGTTTTTT. It yields the protein CASSWDPEFANTGELFF.

The rearrangement uses TRBV7-2 and TRBJ1-3; D is unclear. Between the trimmed V and J ends, which lost 4 bases and 0 bases, there was a span of 13 bases. The length of the CDR3 is 16 residues. In germline, CDR1 is SGHTA, CDR2 FQGNSA. CDR3 sequence (DNA): TGTGCCAGCAGCTCTTTCCTTGGCCACTCTGGAAACACCATATATTTT. This codes for CASSSFLGHSGNTIYF. The complete variable domain, with remaining parts taken from reference TRBV7-2 and TRBJ1-3, reads GAGVSQSPSNKVTEKGKDVELRCDPISGHTALYWYRQSLGQGLEFLIYFQGNSAPDKSGLPSDRFSAERTGGSVSTLTIQRTQQEDSAVYLCASSSFLGHSGNTIYFGEGSWLTVV.

The chain is built from TRBV11-2 and TRBJ2-7; D is possibly TRBD1 or TRBD2 (6 bases each). The CDR3 sequence is 17 residues long. Germline lookup yields CDR1 SGHAT and CDR2 FQNNGV. Trimming shortened V by 5 bases and J by 0 bases, and 20 bases separated the two germline ends. In DNA form, the CDR3 reads TGTGCCAGCAGCCTGACCTGGGGGGCCCAGGGCTCCTACGAGCAGTACTTC. Amino acids: CASSLTWGAQGSYEQYF.

This clonotype was observed many times. This chain uses TRBV7-3 with TRBJ2-5; 7 nucleotides agree with TRBD1. J was trimmed by 0 bases and V by 5 bases; bases with no gene match: 18. Germline assignment: CDR1 SGHTA and CDR2 FQGTGA. The CDR3 has 19 amino acids. In nucleotides, the CDR3 is TGTGCCAGCAGCATTACCACCGGGACAGCCTTTAAAAACCAAGAGACCCAGTACTTC. This codes for CASSITTGTAFKNQETQYF.

This clonotype was seen repeatedly, ten times or more. The V and J genes are TRBV30 and TRBJ2-5; TRBD2 aligns across 11 bases. The germline V gene encodes CDR1 GTSNPN and CDR2 SVGIG (reference sequence). CDR3 length: 15 amino acids. Losses at the gene ends were 2 bases for V and 5 bases for J; bases not matched to a gene: 7. CDR3 bases: TGTGCCTGGAGTCTCACTAGCGGGGGAGTGGAGACCCAGTACTTC. Translating it yields CAWSLTSGGVETQYF.

This clonotype has only one observation. The chain couples TRBV2 to TRBJ2-3; D is undetermined. CDR1 is SNHLY and CDR2 is FYNNEI in the germline V gene. This CDR3 spans 14 amino acids. Trimming left V 6 bases short and J 2 bases short, with 12 bases between. CDR3 bases: TGTGCCAGCAGAGCCCGCGCCTTCACAGATACGCAGTATTTT. Amino acid sequence: CASRARAFTDTQYF.

This clonotype has a count of ten or more. CDR3 DNA: TGTGCCAGCAGTTACTCAGGGACAGGGGGCACTGAAGCTTTCTTT. Its protein product is CASSYSGTGGTEAFF. This chain joins TRBV2 and TRBJ1-1; TRBD1 matches at 11 bases. The CDR3 has 15 amino acids. The junction had 6 bases not matched to a gene; V was cut back by 5 bases and J by 4 bases. The germline V gene has CDR1 SNHLY and CDR2 FYNNEI.

This clonotype showed up many times. The chain employs TRBV12-3 or TRBV12-4 and TRBJ1-2; 9 positions match TRBD1. The CDR3 loop spans 14 amino acids. The trim removed 7 bases at V and 2 bases at J, leaving 5 bases unmatched. The DNA for the CDR3 is TGTGCCAGCACCCTACAGGGGGCCAACTATGGCTACACCTTC. The encoded protein is CASTLQGANYGYTF.

This clonotype was seen repeatedly, ten times or more. The chain links TRBV3-1 to TRBJ1-1, with no clear D. Per germline, CDR1 LGHDT and CDR2 YNNKEL (reference sequence). V lost 2 bases and J 1 base, leaving 5 bases between the germline ends. The CDR3 runs to 13 residues. DNA for the CDR3: TGTGCCAGCAGCCAACTCCAGAACACTGAAGCTTTCTTT. Encoded protein: CASSQLQNTEAFF. Combining the CDR3 with reference TRBV3-1 and TRBJ1-1 gives the whole variable domain DTAVSQTPKYLVTQMGNDKSIKCEQNLGHDTMYWYKQDSKKFLKIMFSYNNKELIINETVPNRFSPKSPDKAHLNLHINSLELGDSAVYFCASSQLQNTEAFFGQGTRLTVV.

This clonotype was seen repeatedly, ten times or more. The genes are TRBV20-1 and TRBJ1-1; 9 bases map to TRBD1. J was trimmed by 3 bases and V by 3 bases; bases with no gene match: 5. The CDR3 contains 14 residues. Germline V gene data show CDR1 as DFQATT and CDR2 as SNEGSKA (reference sequence). Here the CDR3 DNA reads TGCAGTGCTAGGGGACAGGGACCTTACACTGAAGCTTTCTTT. It specifies CSARGQGPYTEAFF.

About this clonotype itself: A much larger clone lies one base from this, so it may be a read error. This sequence joins TRBV2 and TRBJ2-1; D ambiguous. V was trimmed by 6 bases and J by 9 bases, leaving 9 bases between them. This CDR3 is 11 amino acids long. The V gene's germline CDR1 is SNHLY and CDR2 FYNNEI. The CDR3 spells CASSIVREQFF. Written as DNA, the CDR3 is TGTGCCAGCAGCATAGTTCGTGAGCAGTTCTTC.

The chain recombines TRBV20-1 with TRBJ2-7; D remains unclear. The CDR3 spans 13 residues. Germline V gives CDR1 DFQATT, CDR2 SNEGSKA (reference sequence). Trimming cost V 6 bases and J 3 bases, with 15 bases left between them. DNA of the CDR3: TGCAGTGCCAGAATGGACGCACTCTACGAGCAGTACTTC. Its protein product is CSARMDALYEQYF.

This clonotype has only a few counts. The chain uses TRBV6-1 and TRBJ2-2; 7 nucleotides align to TRBD1. V trimming: 11 bases; J trimming: 4 bases; junction bases outside the gene matches: 4. The CDR3 has 12 amino acids. From germline, CDR1 is MNHNS and CDR2 SASEGT. CDR3 residues: CAEKGATGELFF. The CDR3 nucleotides read TGTGCCGAGAAGGGGGCCACCGGGGAGCTGTTTTTT.